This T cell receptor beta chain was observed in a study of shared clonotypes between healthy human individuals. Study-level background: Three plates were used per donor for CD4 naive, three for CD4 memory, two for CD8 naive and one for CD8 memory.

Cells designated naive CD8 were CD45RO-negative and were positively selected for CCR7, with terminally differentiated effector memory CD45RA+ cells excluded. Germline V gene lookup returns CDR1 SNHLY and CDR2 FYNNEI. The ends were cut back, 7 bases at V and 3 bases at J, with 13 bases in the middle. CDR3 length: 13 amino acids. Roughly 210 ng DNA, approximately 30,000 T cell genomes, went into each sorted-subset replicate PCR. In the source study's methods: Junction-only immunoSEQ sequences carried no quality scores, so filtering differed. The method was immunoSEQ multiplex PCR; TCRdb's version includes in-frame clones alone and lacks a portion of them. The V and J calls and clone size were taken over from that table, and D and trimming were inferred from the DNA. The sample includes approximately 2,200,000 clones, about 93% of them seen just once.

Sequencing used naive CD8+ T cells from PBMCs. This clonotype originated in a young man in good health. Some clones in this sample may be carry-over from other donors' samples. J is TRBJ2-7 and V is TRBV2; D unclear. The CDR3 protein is CASNQARVYEQYF. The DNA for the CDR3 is TGTGCCAGCAACCAAGCTCGGGTCTACGAGCAGTACTTC.